This T cell receptor beta chain came from a study of vaccination and CD4 T cells after COVID-19. Overall study findings and caveats: The rise in median SARS-CoV-2-reactive clonotypes, from around 19 to 38, was not significant.

Sequenced with the Oncomine TCR Beta short-read assay was DNA taken from cultured CD4+ T cells. TCRdb independently ran MiXCR on the PCR reads; one entry per CDR3 protein. The repertoire holds approximately 22,000 distinct CDR3 sequences, about 56% seen once, with over 7.5% in the top ten. CDR3 length: 15 amino acids. Trimming pared 5 bases from V and 3 bases from J, leaving 16 bases between. Germline CDR1 SGHAT, CDR2 FQNNGV. Points on this clonotype: Its antigen is currently unknown.

Regarding treatment: approximately 9-day PBMC culture with coronavirus spike peptide pools or control peptides (ViraFEST assay). This clonotype was sampled from a human donor who had recovered from COVID-19. The chain joins TRBV11-2 to TRBJ1-2; D not certain. Sequences were obtained from CD4+ T cells from blood, cultured in vitro. CDR3 residues: CASSQVLQAHYGYTF. CDR3 bases: TGTGCCAGCAGCCAAGTCCTCCAGGCCCACTATGGCTACACCTTC.